The clone carrying this T cell receptor beta chain appeared a few times. Its antigen remains unidentified. These data come from a study of regulatory T cells in long-lasting Graves disease. Overall study context: It was over 5 years of antithyroid drugs, with positive TSH receptor antibodies, that meant persistent Graves' disease.

Time point: persistent/refractory GD, antithyroid drugs over 5 years with positive TRAb. Researchers made the TCR library from RNA that was extracted from PBMCs. Patients came through an endocrinology department, and that department was in Xi'an, China. The length of the CDR3 is 12 residues. Trimming took 3 bases from V and 7 from J, leaving 5 bases between them. In germline, CDR1 is SGDLS, CDR2 YYNGEE. General study findings and limits: Patients with persistent disease showed a bias toward TRBV28, TRBJ1-2 and TRBJ2-5.

Through Arm-PCR of CDR3 regions and iRepertoire HTBI primers, TCR beta libraries were built. MiXCR was run by TCRdb on the multiplex PCR reads, yielding one entry per CDR3 protein. The data contain roughly 300,000 distinct CDR3 sequences, around 20% of them seen just once; the ten biggest clones take up around 50%. Sequenced material: peripheral blood mononuclear cells (PBMCs), taken when the disease was refractory, from a patient treated with antithyroid drugs. The chain has TRBV9 and TRBJ1-6; D gene unclear. This TCR was sampled from a female donor with Graves disease. Written as DNA, the CDR3 is TGTGCCAGCAGCGGCTCGAATTCACCCCTCCACTTT. As protein: CASSGSNSPLHF.